These T cell receptor beta chains were read from a single sample in a study of blood T cells in healthy people across ages. Using its own MiXCR run on the 5' RACE reads, TCRdb lists one record per CDR3 protein. This table has 760,000 or so distinct CDR3 sequences, 20% to 25% appearing once. These data were also filed under a second study, of T cells of mothers and their children.

The sequenced sample was blood. These receptors originate from a boy aged 5-17 years in good health. Both conserved end residues are trimmed from each CDR3.

CDR3aa: SVGNGASEKLF; j_gene: TRBJ1-4; v_gene: TRBV29-1
CDR3aa: SVAAGGVYTEAF; j_gene: TRBJ1-1; v_gene: TRBV29-1
CDR3aa: ASSYAGETQY; j_gene: TRBJ2-5; v_gene: TRBV6-6
CDR3aa: ASSWGSTEAF; j_gene: TRBJ1-1; v_gene: TRBV7-2
CDR3aa: ASSPPITDGYT; j_gene: TRBJ1-2; v_gene: TRBV5-1
CDR3aa: SARDVRGGTDTQY; j_gene: TRBJ2-3; v_gene: TRBV20-1
CDR3aa: ASSYTSSGELF; j_gene: TRBJ2-2; v_gene: TRBV6-5
CDR3aa: SARTPGGGGTNTQY; j_gene: TRBJ2-3; v_gene: TRBV20-1
CDR3aa: ACSQDRLAGVNEQF; j_gene: TRBJ2-1; v_gene: TRBV3-1
CDR3aa: ASSSQGIGANVLT; j_gene: TRBJ2-6; v_gene: TRBV6-5
CDR3aa: ASSFPTGFDEQF; j_gene: NA; v_gene: TRBV6-6
CDR3aa: ASSLAGVGQQF; j_gene: TRBJ2-1; v_gene: TRBV7-2
CDR3aa: ASSFGQYANTGELF; j_gene: TRBJ2-2; v_gene: TRBV28
CDR3aa: ASSEGGGKNIQY; j_gene: TRBJ2-4; v_gene: TRBV2
CDR3aa: ASSYDTITDTQY; j_gene: TRBJ2-3; v_gene: TRBV7-2
CDR3aa: SARTGSGRATYEQY; j_gene: TRBJ2-7; v_gene: TRBV20-1
CDR3aa: ASSLEGTGPNQETQY; j_gene: TRBJ2-5; v_gene: TRBV5-1
CDR3aa: ASSLAEGGEQY; j_gene: TRBJ2-7; v_gene: TRBV5-1
CDR3aa: ASSLAGGVSPLH; j_gene: TRBJ1-6; v_gene: TRBV5-6
CDR3aa: ASSLIGGETYNEQF; j_gene: TRBJ2-1; v_gene: TRBV5-1
CDR3aa: ASSQGLAGGQDEQF; j_gene: TRBJ2-1; v_gene: TRBV28
CDR3aa: TSSRGREETQY; j_gene: TRBJ2-5; v_gene: TRBV7-3
CDR3aa: ASTTIAGGGNEQF; j_gene: TRBJ2-1; v_gene: TRBV5-6
CDR3aa: ASSQDPGLASHEQY; j_gene: TRBJ2-7; v_gene: TRBV3-1